A selection of T cell receptor beta chains follows, all from one sample in a study of blood T cell repertoires in COVID-19. TCRdb's table, derived via immunoSEQ multiplex PCR, lists solely in-frame clones and lacks some. The table records approximately 73,000 clones, 85% to 90% of them present only once. Source material: peripheral blood. The receptors derive from a man older than 75 with acute or convalescent COVID-19. Both conserved end residues are part of each CDR3. D genes are given only for firm matches. For some rows the clone size is stated as once, few or many, or as a class when expanded; others skip it.

TRBV5-4,NA,NA,14,TRBJ2-7,TGTGCCAGCAGCTTGGCGGGGGATTCCTACGAGCAGTACTTC,CASSLAGDSYEQYF
TRBV7-9,NA,NA,15,TRBJ1-1,TGTGCCAGCAGCTTCCCGGGACTTTTGAACACTGAAGCTTTCTTT,CASSFPGLLNTEAFF
TRBV6-2/TRBV6-3,NA,TRBD1,14,TRBJ1-2,TGTGCCAGCAGTCACTGGGACAGGGGGAATGGCTACACCTTC,CASSHWDRGNGYTF
TRBV9,NA,NA,14,TRBJ1-4,TGTGCCAGCAGCCCCCAGGTAACAGGTGAAAAACTGTTTTTT,CASSPQVTGEKLFF
TRBV6-5,NA,TRBD1,14,TRBJ1-1,TGTGCCAGCACCCTGGACAGGGGTAACACTGAAGCTTTCTTT,CASTLDRGNTEAFF
TRBV5-1,NA,TRBD1,14,TRBJ2-7,TGCGCCAGCAGCTTCACAGGGGACAGCTACGAGCAGTACTTC,CASSFTGDSYEQYF
TRBV28,NA,NA,15,TRBJ1-5,TGTGCCAGCACCCACGGGGGATATAGCAATCAGCCCCAGCATTTT,CASTHGGYSNQPQHF
TRBV29-1,NA,TRBD1,13,TRBJ1-2,TGCAGCGTTGATAAGGACAGGGCTCGGGGCTACACCTTC,CSVDKDRARGYTF
TRBV6-5,NA,NA,16,TRBJ2-7,TGTGCCAGCAGTTACTCGAATTGGGGGACTTCCTACGAGCAGTACTTC,CASSYSNWGTSYEQYF
TRBV19,NA,TRBD1,15,TRBJ1-3,TGTGCCAGTAGTATCCCAGGACAGGGAGGAAACACCATATATTTT,CASSIPGQGGNTIYF
TRBV5-1,NA,TRBD1,16,TRBJ1-6,TGCGCCAGCAGCTTCATGACAGGGGCACGGGGTTCACCCCTCCACTTT,CASSFMTGARGSPLHF
TRBV7-2,NA,NA,14,TRBJ1-5,TGTGCCAGCAGCTATCAGGGATCCAATCAGCCCCAGCATTTT,CASSYQGSNQPQHF
TRBV3-1/TRBV3-2,NA,TRBD2,15,TRBJ2-7,TGTGCCAGCAGCCAAGGACTAGCGGGGGCTTACGAGCAGTACTTC,CASSQGLAGAYEQYF
TRBV29-1,NA,NA,13,TRBJ1-1,TGCAGCGTTGGGATAGGGGCCTACACTGAAGCTTTCTTT,CSVGIGAYTEAFF
TRBV3-1/TRBV3-2,NA,NA,14,TRBJ1-1,TGTGCCAGCAGCCAATACCAGGGTAGTACTGAAGCTTTCTTT,CASSQYQGSTEAFF
TRBV5-8,NA,TRBD1,14,TRBJ1-3,TGTGCCAGCAGCATACAGGGGTTAGGAAACACCATATATTTT,CASSIQGLGNTIYF
TRBV28,NA,TRBD1,14,TRBJ1-5,TGTGCCAGCAGTTTACTTGAGGGACAGGGGCCCCAGCATTTT,CASSLLEGQGPQHF
TRBV7-2,once,NA,15,TRBJ1-1,TGTGCCAGCAGCGAGGGCCCAGGGGATGACACTGAAGCTTTCTTT,CASSEGPGDDTEAFF
TRBV2,once,NA,11,TRBJ1-1,TGTGCCAGCAGCCAGGGGCTAGGAGCTTTCTTT,CASSQGLGAFF
TRBV18,NA,TRBD2,14,TRBJ2-7,TGTGCCAGCTCACCAGGGACTAGCAGCTACGAGCAGTACTTC,CASSPGTSSYEQYF
TRBV5-4,NA,NA,13,TRBJ1-6,TGTGCCAGCAGCTCGACACCCAGTTCCCCCCTCCACTTT,CASSSTPSSPLHF
TRBV12-3/TRBV12-4,NA,NA,12,TRBJ1-1,TGTGCCAGCAGTCCTACAAGGGGGGAAGCTTTCTTT,CASSPTRGEAFF
TRBV7-2,once,NA,15,TRBJ1-1,TGTGCCAGCAGCTTAGTGCTGGGAGGATCATCCGAAGCTTTCTTT,CASSLVLGGSSEAFF
TRBV5-1,NA,NA,15,TRBJ2-2,TGCGCCAGCAGCGTTACGGGACATCCCCCCGGGGAGCTGTTTTTT,CASSVTGHPPGELFF
TRBV5-8,NA,TRBD1,17,TRBJ1-2,TGTGCCAGCACGCTCGGGACAGAGTTTCTGTCTAACTATGGCTACACCTTC,CASTLGTEFLSNYGYTF
TRBV24-1,NA,TRBD2,16,TRBJ2-2,TGTGCCACCAGTGATCTTGGGACTAGAGAGACCGGGGAGCTGTTTTTT,CATSDLGTRETGELFF
TRBV2,NA,TRBD1,15,TRBJ1-5,TGTGCCAGCAGCGGGACAGTCTCTGGGAATCAGCCCCAGCATTTT,CASSGTVSGNQPQHF
TRBV7-9,NA,TRBD1,14,TRBJ2-5,TGTGCCAGCAGCTCAAATACAGGGGAAGAGACCCAGTACTTC,CASSSNTGEETQYF
TRBV12-3/TRBV12-4,NA,NA,13,TRBJ1-3,TGTGCCAGCCGAGTTGCCTCTGGAAACACCATATATTTT,CASRVASGNTIYF
TRBV6-5,NA,NA,15,TRBJ1-4,TGTGCCAGTTCGAGAGGGGGAGCAACTAATGAAAAACTGTTTTTT,CASSRGGATNEKLFF
TRBV7-2,NA,NA,15,TRBJ2-7,TGTGCCAGCAGCTTAGACGTCGGACAATTCTACGAGCAGTACTTC,CASSLDVGQFYEQYF
TRBV4-1,NA,NA,14,TRBJ1-1,TGCGCCAGCAGCTCCTTGACTTCTCGCACTGAAGCTTTCTTT,CASSSLTSRTEAFF